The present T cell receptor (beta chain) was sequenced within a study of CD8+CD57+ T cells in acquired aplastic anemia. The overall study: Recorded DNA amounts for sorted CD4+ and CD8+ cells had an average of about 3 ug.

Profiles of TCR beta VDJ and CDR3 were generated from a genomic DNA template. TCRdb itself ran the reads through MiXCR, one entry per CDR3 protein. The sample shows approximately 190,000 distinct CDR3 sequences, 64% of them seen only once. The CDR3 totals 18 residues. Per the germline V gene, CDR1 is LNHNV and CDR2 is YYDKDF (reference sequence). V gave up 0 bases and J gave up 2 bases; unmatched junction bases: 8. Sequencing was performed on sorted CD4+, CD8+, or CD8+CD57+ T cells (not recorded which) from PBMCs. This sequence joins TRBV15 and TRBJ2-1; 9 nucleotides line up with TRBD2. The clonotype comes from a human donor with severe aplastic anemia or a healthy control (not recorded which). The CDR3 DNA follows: TGTGCCACCAGCAGAGATGGGGGACTAGCCTACACCTACAATGAGCAGTTCTTC. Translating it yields CATSRDGGLAYTYNEQFF.